The rows below give T cell receptor beta chains drawn from one sample of a study of T cells after somatic rescue of genetic block. Produced via immunoSEQ multiplex PCR; TCRdb's table is partial and in-frame only. The data hold about 12,000 clones, with about 78% observed a single time. The source material was peripheral blood mononuclear cells (PBMCs). These receptors all come from a boy aged 5-17 years. CDR3s include the opening cysteine and the closing phenylalanine or tryptophan. Fields, in order: V gene, clone size, J gene, D gene, CDR3 DNA, CDR3 protein. A D gene is named only where the DNA matches it firmly. The size entry is marked missing in some rows and otherwise reads once, few, many or a size class.

>TRBV27|.|TRBJ1-6|.
TGTGCCAGCAGTTTACAACCACTAATTCGGGCTCCCCTCCACTTT
CASSLQPLIRAPLHF
>TRBV29-1|once|TRBJ2-5|.
TGCAGCGTTGACGGAGGGCGTCCGGGAGAGACCCAGTACTTC
CSVDGGRPGETQYF
>TRBV5-4|.|TRBJ2-3|.
TGTGCCAGCAGCTACGACCCCTGGGAGCCCACAGATACGCAGTATTTT
CASSYDPWEPTDTQYF
>TRBV25-1|few|TRBJ2-7|.
TGTGCCAGCCGCGTTCCAAAGGGACGGAATGTCTACGAGCAGTACTTC
CASRVPKGRNVYEQYF
>TRBV7-2|.|TRBJ2-7|TRBD2
TGTGCCAGCAGCCCCTACATAGCGGGGGTCTACTACGAGCAGTACTTC
CASSPYIAGVYYEQYF
>TRBV5-5|.|TRBJ2-7|.
TGTGCCAGCAGCCCTGGGATGCCCTACGAGCAGTACTTC
CASSPGMPYEQYF
>TRBV11-3|few|TRBJ2-4|.
TGTGCCAGCAGCTTAGAGTGGGCGGCGAAGGACATTCAGTACTTC
CASSLEWAAKDIQYF
>TRBV9|.|TRBJ2-1|.
TGTGCCAGCAGCGTAGAGCCGGGGGCGTCCTACAATGAGCAGTTCTTC
CASSVEPGASYNEQFF
>TRBV9|.|TRBJ2-2|TRBD2
TGTGCCAGCAGCGTAGCGGGAGGACGTACCGGGGAGCTGTTTTTT
CASSVAGGRTGELFF
>TRBV20-1|.|TRBJ2-5|.
TGCAGTGCTAGCGGAAGGGAGACCCAGTACTTC
CSASGRETQYF
>TRBV28|few|TRBJ1-2|.
TGTGCCAGCAGCCATGTTCGTGGCAGCCCGCGTAGCTACACCTTC
CASSHVRGSPRSYTF
>TRBV11-3|.|TRBJ2-3|.
TGTGCCAGCAGCATCATGTCGGGGGGCGCAGATACGCAGTATTTT
CASSIMSGGADTQYF
>TRBV5-1|.|TRBJ1-3|.
TGCGCCAGCAGCCGTGACCCTCAAACAGGAAACACCATATATTTT
CASSRDPQTGNTIYF
>TRBV6-1|.|TRBJ2-2|.
TGTGCCAGCACCAGTGTGTTCGGAAACACCGGGGAGCTGTTTTTT
CASTSVFGNTGELFF
>TRBV7-8|.|TRBJ1-1|TRBD1
TGTGCCAGCAGCTTATATCGCAGGGGGCTCACTGAAGCTTTCTTT
CASSLYRRGLTEAFF
>TRBV5-5|.|TRBJ2-1|.
TGTGCCAGCAGCTTGGGGGCCGGCAATGAGCAGTTCTTC
CASSLGAGNEQFF
>TRBV5-1|.|TRBJ1-3|.
TGCGCCAGCAGCTCTTGGGGGGACCCCGGCTCTGGAAACACCATATATTTT
CASSSWGDPGSGNTIYF
>TRBV11-3|.|TRBJ2-7|.
TGTGCCAGCAGCTTGGAGGGAGGTACCTACGAGCAGTACTTC
CASSLEGGTYEQYF
>TRBV7-2|few|TRBJ1-1|TRBD1
TGTGCCAGCAGCTTAGAGGTGGGACAGGGCGCGGCTTTCTTT
CASSLEVGQGAAFF
>TRBV6-6|.|TRBJ2-7|.
TGTGCCAGCGGGATACGACTAGATCTGACCTCCTACGAGCAGTACTTC
CASGIRLDLTSYEQYF
>TRBV18|.|TRBJ2-5|.
TGTGCCAGCTCACCCGCTAGGCAAGAGACCCAGTACTTC
CASSPARQETQYF
>TRBV5-4|.|TRBJ1-6|.
TGTGCCAGCAGCTTGTCGAGTTCGGGGAATTCACCCCTCCACTTT
CASSLSSSGNSPLHF
>TRBV6-5|.|TRBJ2-5|.
TGTGCCAGCAGTGATAGTTGGCGAGAGACCCAGTACTTC
CASSDSWRETQYF
>TRBV7-8|.|TRBJ2-1|.
TGTGCCAGCAGCTTAAAGACAGGTTATCAGCAGTTCTTC
CASSLKTGYQQFF
>TRBV28|few|TRBJ1-1|.
TGTGCCAGCAGGGGCGCGGGTCCTCTTATGAACACTGAAGCTTTCTTT
CASRGAGPLMNTEAFF
>TRBV4-3|few|TRBJ2-3|TRBD2
TGCGCCAGCAGCCTAGAGGCCCGGGAGGGCCAAGATACGCAGTATTTT
CASSLEAREGQDTQYF
>TRBV4-3|.|TRBJ1-3|.
TGCGCCAGCAGCCGGGATGGGGGCTCTGGAAACACCATATATTTT
CASSRDGGSGNTIYF
>TRBV11-2|.|TRBJ1-6|.
TGTGCCAGCAGCTTACGACAGGCTAATTCACCCCTCCACTTT
CASSLRQANSPLHF
>TRBV5-1|.|TRBJ2-3|.
TGCGCCAGCAGCTTGGATGCAGGTATCAGCACAGATACGCAGTATTTT
CASSLDAGISTDTQYF
>TRBV18|.|TRBJ2-5|TRBD1
TGTGCCAGCGCCGGGACAGGGCTGCAAGAGACCCAGTACTTC
CASAGTGLQETQYF
>TRBV6-5|few|TRBJ2-3|.
TGTGCCAGCAGTTACCGTACTTCCACAGATACGCAGTATTTT
CASSYRTSTDTQYF
>TRBV6-1|.|TRBJ1-5|TRBD1
TGTGCCAGCAGTGAAGTCAGGGGGCTTAATCAGCCCCAGCATTTT
CASSEVRGLNQPQHF
>TRBV7-9|.|TRBJ1-4|.
TGTGCCAGCAGCTTAGGGATCAGTGAAGAAAAACTGTTTTTT
CASSLGISEEKLFF
>TRBV4-2|.|TRBJ1-4|TRBD1
TGTGCCAGCAGCCAAGGACAGGGCGATAATGAAAAACTGTTTTTT
CASSQGQGDNEKLFF
>TRBV7-9|few|TRBJ2-3|.
TGTGCCAGCAGCTTAGAGGGGGGAGGCACAGATACGCAGTATTTT
CASSLEGGGTDTQYF
>TRBV28|.|TRBJ2-7|.
TGTGCCAGCAGTTTATTAACGGGAGTGGAGGTCGAGCAGTACTTC
CASSLLTGVEVEQYF
>TRBV2|few|TRBJ2-6|.
TGTGCCAGCAGTGAGTACTCTGGGGCCAACGTCCTGACTTTC
CASSEYSGANVLTF
>TRBV25-1|.|TRBJ2-5|.
TGTGCCAGCAGTGAATTCGGAGAGACCCAGTACTTC
CASSEFGETQYF
>TRBV4-3|.|TRBJ1-2|.
TGCGCCAGCAGCCAGGTTGACGGGTTTGGCTACACCTTC
CASSQVDGFGYTF
>TRBV5-6|.|TRBJ2-3|.
TGTGCCAGCAGCTTGGGTGCGACCAGCACAGATACGCAGTATTTT
CASSLGATSTDTQYF
>TRBV13|.|TRBJ2-3|TRBD2
TGTGCCAGCAGCTTAGGCCGATTATGGGAGGGAACAGATACGCAGTATTTT
CASSLGRLWEGTDTQYF
>TRBV4-1|.|TRBJ2-7|TRBD2
TGCGCCAGCAGCCAAGGACTAGCTTACGAGCAGTACTTC
CASSQGLAYEQYF
>TRBV7-9|.|TRBJ2-1|.
TGTGCCAGCAGCTTAGTCTGGGACTCACACAATGAGCAGTTCTTC
CASSLVWDSHNEQFF
>TRBV19|few|TRBJ1-4|TRBD1
TGTGCCAGTAGTGGACAGGCGGCTAATGAAAAACTGTTTTTT
CASSGQAANEKLFF
>TRBV2|few|TRBJ1-3|.
TGTGCCAGCGCCTTAGGAGGGGCTGGAAACACCATATATTTT
CASALGGAGNTIYF
>TRBV7-2|.|TRBJ1-2|TRBD1
TGTGCCAGCAGCTTCTACAGGGGGGCTAACTATGGCTACACCTTC
CASSFYRGANYGYTF
>TRBV7-2|.|TRBJ2-1|TRBD2
TGTGCCAGCAGCTTAGGATCCAGCGGGAGATACAATGAGCAGTTCTTC
CASSLGSSGRYNEQFF
>TRBV4-3|.|TRBJ2-1|.
.
CASSQEWAVFWSPKQFF
>TRBV14|.|TRBJ2-7|TRBD2
TGTGCCAGCAGCTGGGGGGGGAGCTCCTACGAGCAGTACTTC
CASSWGGSSYEQYF
>TRBV11-3|.|TRBJ1-1|.
TGTGCCAGCAGCTTAGAGGGCGGCGCTGAAGCTTTCTTT
CASSLEGGAEAFF
>TRBV4-2|.|TRBJ2-2|.
TGTGCCAGCAGCCTGGGGGGTACGGAGACCGGGGAGCTGTTTTTT
CASSLGGTETGELFF
>TRBV9|.|TRBJ2-7|TRBD2
TGTGCCAGCAGCCTCGGGGGGTTCGAAGGCGAGCAGTACTTC
CASSLGGFEGEQYF
>TRBV7-2|.|TRBJ2-2|.
TGTGCCAGCAGCTTATACAGGGCTAACACCGGGGAGCTGTTTTTT
CASSLYRANTGELFF
>TRBV7-2|once|TRBJ2-2|TRBD2
TGTGCCAGCAGCTTAGGTCCTAGCGGGATGAACACCGGGGAGCTGTTTTTT
CASSLGPSGMNTGELFF
>TRBV27|.|TRBJ2-3|.
TGTGCCAGCAGCCTTATCGGAGATACGCAGTATTTT
CASSLIGDTQYF
>TRBV5-1|.|TRBJ2-5|.
TGCGCCAGCAGCTTAACCGGGGATGGCGAGACCCAGTACTTC
CASSLTGDGETQYF
>TRBV7-6|.|TRBJ1-1|.
TGTGCCAGCAGCCCGCTTGTAGGACAAGGGTACACTGAAGCTTTCTTT
CASSPLVGQGYTEAFF
>TRBV2|few|TRBJ1-6|.
TGTGCCAGCAGTGAGGAAATAGGTTCACCCCTCCACTTT
CASSEEIGSPLHF
>TRBV4-3|few|TRBJ2-2|.
TGCGCCAGCAGCCAAGACCCCCATTCGGGACACCTGATAGGCGGGGAGCTGTTTTTT
CASSQDPHSGHLIGGELFF